There are many counts of the clone carrying this TCR beta chain. One entry per CDR3 protein, called by TCRdb with MiXCR from the RT-PCR reads. The profile shows about 680,000 distinct CDR3 sequences, approximately 15% of them singletons. CDR3 length equals 12 residues. V lost 6 bases and J 9 bases, leaving 15 bases between the germline ends. Germline V gene sequence: CDR1 DFQATT, CDR2 SNEGSKA (reference sequence). The sequenced sample was memory CD4+ T cells from blood. The receptor was isolated from a female donor in good health, serving as a healthy control. V usage is TRBV20-1 and J usage is TRBJ2-1; D is undetermined. CDR3 amino acids: CSAAPLLIEQFF. Here the CDR3 DNA reads TGCAGTGCCGCCCCTCTACTAATTGAGCAGTTCTTC.